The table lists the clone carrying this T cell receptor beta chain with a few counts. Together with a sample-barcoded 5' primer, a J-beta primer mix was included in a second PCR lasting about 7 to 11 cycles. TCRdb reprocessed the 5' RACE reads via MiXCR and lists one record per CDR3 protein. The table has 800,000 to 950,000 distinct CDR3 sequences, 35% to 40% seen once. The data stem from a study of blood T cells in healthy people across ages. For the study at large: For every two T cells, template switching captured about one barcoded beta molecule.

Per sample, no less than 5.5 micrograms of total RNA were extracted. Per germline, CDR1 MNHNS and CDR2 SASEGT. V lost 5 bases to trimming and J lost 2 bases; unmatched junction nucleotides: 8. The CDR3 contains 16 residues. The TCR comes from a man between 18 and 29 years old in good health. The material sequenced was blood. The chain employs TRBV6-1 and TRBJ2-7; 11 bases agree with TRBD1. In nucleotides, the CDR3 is TGTGCCAGCAGTCCATGGGACAGGGGGTCCCCCTACGAGCAGTACTTC. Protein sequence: CASSPWDRGSPYEQYF.